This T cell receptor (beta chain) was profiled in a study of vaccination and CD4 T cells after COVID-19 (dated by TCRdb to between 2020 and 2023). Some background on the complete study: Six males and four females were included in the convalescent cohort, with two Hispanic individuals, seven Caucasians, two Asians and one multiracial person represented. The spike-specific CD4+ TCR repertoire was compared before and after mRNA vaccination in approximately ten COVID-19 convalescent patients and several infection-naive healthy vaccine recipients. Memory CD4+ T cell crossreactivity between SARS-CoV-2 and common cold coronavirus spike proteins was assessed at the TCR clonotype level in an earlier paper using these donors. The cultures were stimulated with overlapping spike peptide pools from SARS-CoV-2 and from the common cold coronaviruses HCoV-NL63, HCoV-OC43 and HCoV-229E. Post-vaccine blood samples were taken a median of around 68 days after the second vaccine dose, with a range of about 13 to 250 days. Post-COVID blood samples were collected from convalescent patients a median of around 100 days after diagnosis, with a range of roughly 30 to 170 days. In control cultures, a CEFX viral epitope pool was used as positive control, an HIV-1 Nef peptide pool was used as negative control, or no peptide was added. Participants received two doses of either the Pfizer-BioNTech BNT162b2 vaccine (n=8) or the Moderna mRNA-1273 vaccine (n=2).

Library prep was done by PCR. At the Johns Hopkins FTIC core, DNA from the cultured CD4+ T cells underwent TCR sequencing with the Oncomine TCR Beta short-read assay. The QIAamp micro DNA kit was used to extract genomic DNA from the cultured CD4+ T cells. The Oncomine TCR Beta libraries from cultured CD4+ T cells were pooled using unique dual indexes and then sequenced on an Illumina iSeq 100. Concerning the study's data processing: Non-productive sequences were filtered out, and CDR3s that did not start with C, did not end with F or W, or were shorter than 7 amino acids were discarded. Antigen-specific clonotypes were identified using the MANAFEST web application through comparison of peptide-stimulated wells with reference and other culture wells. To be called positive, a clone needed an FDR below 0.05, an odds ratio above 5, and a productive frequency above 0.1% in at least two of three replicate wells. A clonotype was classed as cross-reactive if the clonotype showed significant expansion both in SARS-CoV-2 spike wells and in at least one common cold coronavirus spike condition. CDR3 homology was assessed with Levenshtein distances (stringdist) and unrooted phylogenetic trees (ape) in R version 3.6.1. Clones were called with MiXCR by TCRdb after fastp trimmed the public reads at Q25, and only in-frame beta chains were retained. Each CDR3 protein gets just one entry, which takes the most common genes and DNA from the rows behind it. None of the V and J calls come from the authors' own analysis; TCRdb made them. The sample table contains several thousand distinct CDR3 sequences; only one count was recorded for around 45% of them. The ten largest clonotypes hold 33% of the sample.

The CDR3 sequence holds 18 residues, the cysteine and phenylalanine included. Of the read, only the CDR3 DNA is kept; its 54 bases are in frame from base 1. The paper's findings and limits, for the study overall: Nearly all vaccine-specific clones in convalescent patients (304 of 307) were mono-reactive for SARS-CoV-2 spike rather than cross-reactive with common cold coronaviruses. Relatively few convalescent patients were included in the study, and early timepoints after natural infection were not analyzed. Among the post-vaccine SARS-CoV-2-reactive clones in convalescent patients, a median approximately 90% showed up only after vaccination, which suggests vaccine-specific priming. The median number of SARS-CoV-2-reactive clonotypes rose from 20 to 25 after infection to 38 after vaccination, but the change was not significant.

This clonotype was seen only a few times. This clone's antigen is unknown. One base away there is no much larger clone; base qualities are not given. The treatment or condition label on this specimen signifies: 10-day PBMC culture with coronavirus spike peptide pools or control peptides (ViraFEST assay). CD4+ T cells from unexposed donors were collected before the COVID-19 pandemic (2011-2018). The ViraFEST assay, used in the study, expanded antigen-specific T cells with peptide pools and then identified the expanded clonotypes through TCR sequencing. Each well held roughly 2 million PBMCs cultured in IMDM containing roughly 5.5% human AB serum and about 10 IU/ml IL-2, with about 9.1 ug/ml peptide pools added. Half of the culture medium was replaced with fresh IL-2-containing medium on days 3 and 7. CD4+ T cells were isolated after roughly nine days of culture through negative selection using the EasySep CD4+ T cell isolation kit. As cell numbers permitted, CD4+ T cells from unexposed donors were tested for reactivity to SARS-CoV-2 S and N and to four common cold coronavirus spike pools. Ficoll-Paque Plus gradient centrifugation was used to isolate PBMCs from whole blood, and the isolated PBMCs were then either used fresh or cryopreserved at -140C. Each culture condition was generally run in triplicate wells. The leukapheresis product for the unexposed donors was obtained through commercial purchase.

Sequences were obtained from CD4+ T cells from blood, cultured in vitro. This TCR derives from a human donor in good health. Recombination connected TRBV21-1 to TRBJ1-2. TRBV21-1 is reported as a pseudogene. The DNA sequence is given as TGTGCCAGCAGCAAAGATGTGGATCTTCAAGCACCAGTCTATGGCTACACCTTC. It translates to CASSKDVDLQAPVYGYTF.